The next 24 T cell receptor beta chains were all read from a single sample in a study of T cell responses to AZD1222 COVID-19 vaccine. Generated by immunoSEQ multiplex PCR, the TCRdb table keeps only in-frame clones and is missing some. The data show 90,000 to 110,000 clones, roughly nine tenths seen once. Sample: peripheral blood, taken 28 days after the second AZD1222 dose. All receptors derive from an adult who received the AZD1222 COVID-19 vaccine.

This clone was counted between two and nine times. The J gene is TRBJ1-1, the V gene TRBV4-1; 9 bases align to TRBD1. Looked up from germline, CDR1 is MGHRA and CDR2 is YSYEKL. Trimming cost V 1 base and J 5 bases; bases outside gene matches: 5. The CDR3 length is 15 residues. As DNA, the CDR3 is TGCGCCAGCAGCCAAGGAGTCGACAGGGGGACTGAAGCTTTCTTT. Translated, it gives CASSQGVDRGTEAFF.

The rearrangement joins TRBV30 to TRBJ1-1; D may be TRBD1 (6 bases). The CDR3 runs to 15 residues. The V end was cut by 2 bases, the J end by 4 bases, with 17 bases between. Germline CDR1 reads GTSNPN; CDR2 reads SVGIG (reference sequence). CDR3 residues: CAWSPALRGGTEAFF. The CDR3, as DNA: TGTGCCTGGAGTCCAGCCCTCAGAGGGGGCACTGAAGCTTTCTTT.

V gene TRBV6-5 combines with J gene TRBJ1-5; 7 bases align to TRBD1. CDR3 size: 14 residues. Germline trimming cut 6 bases from V and 0 bases from J; bases unmatched to any gene: 2. The V gene's germline CDR1 is MNHEY and CDR2 SVGAGI. The CDR3 region has the DNA TGTGCCAGCAGAGGGACAGCTAGCAATCAGCCCCAGCATTTT. Its protein is CASRGTASNQPQHF.

This chain uses TRBV6-5 with TRBJ2-1; 8 bases match TRBD2. The V gene's germline CDR1 is MNHEY and CDR2 SVGAGI. This CDR3 has 14 amino acids. Trimming cost V 5 bases and J 7 bases; bases outside gene matches: 7. Written as DNA, the CDR3 is TGTGCCAGCAGTCACGGGACTAGGGGAAATGAGCAGTTCTTC. The encoded protein is CASSHGTRGNEQFF.

This chain connects TRBV6-2 or TRBV6-3 to TRBJ2-2; 7 nucleotides match TRBD2. CDR3 length: 15 amino acids. Trimming cost V 5 bases and J 2 bases; bases outside gene matches: 5. Germline V lookup: CDR1 MNHEY, CDR2 SVGEGT. CDR3 nucleotide sequence: TGTGCCAGCAGTACTCTAGCGGCTAACACCGGGGAGCTGTTTTTT. The encoded protein is CASSTLAANTGELFF.

Only a few counts were recorded for this clone. The rearrangement uses TRBV6-1 and TRBJ2-7; 14 bases are shared with TRBD2. Germline CDR1 and CDR2: MNHNS and SASEGT. V was clipped by 3 bases and J by 2 bases; unmatched bases: 9. The CDR3 sequence is 18 residues long. CDR3: CASSDPGTSGSATYEQYF. The CDR3 DNA follows: TGTGCCAGCAGTGACCCGGGGACTAGCGGGAGTGCGACCTACGAGCAGTACTTC.

The gene calls are TRBV19 and TRBJ1-1, with D possibly being TRBD1 (6 bases). Trimming left V 7 bases short and J 5 bases short, with 17 bases between. Germline V lookup: CDR1 LNHDA, CDR2 SQIVND (reference sequence). This CDR3 region has 14 residues. The CDR3 loop reads CASKGQGGGTEAFF. The CDR3 coding sequence is TGTGCCAGTAAGGGGCAAGGAGGGGGAACTGAAGCTTTCTTT. The complete variable domain, with remaining parts taken from reference TRBV19 and TRBJ1-1, reads DGGITQSPKYLFRKEGQNVTLSCEQNLNHDAMYWYRQDPGQGLRLIYYSQIVNDFQKGDIAEGYSVSREKKESFPLTVTSAQKNPTAFYLCASKGQGGGTEAFFGQGTRLTVV.

Remarks on this clone: Distinct nucleotide sequences in the sample also encode this CDR3. J is TRBJ2-4 and V is TRBV14; D could derive from TRBD1 or TRBD2 (6 bases each). V was cut by 1 base and J by 1 base, with 8 bases left in between. This CDR3 comprises 15 residues. The germline CDR1 and CDR2 sequences are SGHDN and FVKESK. Written as DNA, the CDR3 is TGTGCCAGCAGCCAAGGGGGGGCGGCCAAAAACATTCAGTACTTC. This codes for CASSQGGAAKNIQYF.

This clone was found once. V gene TRBV19 combines with J gene TRBJ1-6; D perhaps matches TRBD1 (6 bases). In germline, CDR1 is LNHDA, CDR2 SQIVND (reference sequence). Trimming shortened V by 9 bases and J by 8 bases, and 23 bases separated the two germline ends. The CDR3 consists of 16 residues. CDR3 nucleotides: TGTGCCAGCAGGGCTCGGGGTCGATCAGGGGATTCACCCCTCCACTTT. This encodes CASRARGRSGDSPLHF.

The chain couples TRBV30 to TRBJ1-4; a weak D match, TRBD1 (5 bases). Per germline, CDR1 GTSNPN and CDR2 SVGIG (reference sequence). V was pared by 0 bases and J by 10 bases, with 6 bases between. This CDR3 region has 11 residues. In DNA form, the CDR3 reads TGTGCCTGGAGTGTGGGGGGAAAACTGTTTTTT. Residues: CAWSVGGKLFF.

The rearrangement links TRBV10-3 to TRBJ1-2, with 8 bases aligning to TRBD1. Germline V gives CDR1 ENHRY, CDR2 SYGVKD. This CDR3 region has 13 residues. J was trimmed by 3 bases and V by 8 bases; bases with no gene match: 5. CDR3 loop: CAISGGAYYGYTF. CDR3 nucleotide sequence: TGTGCCATCTCAGGGGGCGCGTACTATGGCTACACCTTC.

The rearrangement uses TRBV5-1 and TRBJ2-1; no definite D call. CDR1 is SGHRS and CDR2 is YFSETQ in the germline V gene. CDR3 size: 15 residues. V lost 0 bases and J 6 bases, leaving 13 bases between the germline ends. CDR3 bases: TGCGCCAGCAGCTTGGAACCCATTAGTACCAATGAGCAGTTCTTC. Protein: CASSLEPISTNEQFF.

The chain uses TRBV24-1 and TRBJ1-1; D remains ambiguous. CDR3 size: 12 residues. In germline, CDR1 is KGHDR, CDR2 SFDVKD. V lost 3 bases and J 3 bases, leaving 4 bases between the germline ends. This chain's CDR3 is CATSDPHTEAFF. The CDR3, as DNA: TGTGCCACCAGTGATCCCCACACTGAAGCTTTCTTT.

This clone occurred a few times. At the DNA level, this CDR3 is encoded by other sequences in the same sample as well. This rearrangement joins TRBV3-1 (or the pseudogene TRBV3-2) to TRBJ1-2; D remains unclear. Between the trimmed V and J ends, which lost 1 base and 2 bases, there was a span of 5 bases. This CDR3 has 13 residues. Germline CDR1 LGHDT, CDR2 YNNKEL (reference sequence). The CDR3 nucleotides read TGTGCCAGCAGCCAAGGTCAGAACTATGGCTACACCTTC. This encodes CASSQGQNYGYTF.

CDR3: CSVEQGKNEQFF. The CDR3 region has the DNA TGCAGCGTTGAACAGGGAAAGAATGAGCAGTTCTTC. The genes are TRBV29-1 and TRBJ2-1; tentative D call: TRBD1 (5 bases). This CDR3 is built from 12 residues. V shed 2 bases and J shed 7 bases, with 9 bases lying between them. Germline CDR1 and CDR2: SQVTM and ANQGSEA.

CDR3 in amino acids: CASSEAPVLRTQETQYF. The CDR3 DNA reads as TGTGCCAGCAGTGAAGCCCCGGTTCTACGGACCCAAGAGACCCAGTACTTC. The chain carries TRBV6-1 and TRBJ2-5; D remains unclear. This CDR3 has 17 residues. The germline V gene has CDR1 MNHNS and CDR2 SASEGT. The V end was cut by 0 bases, the J end by 1 base, with 15 bases between.

This chain uses TRBV7-2 with TRBJ2-2; D ambiguous. This CDR3 region has 16 residues. V was cut by 0 bases and J by 7 bases, with 15 bases left in between. CDR1 is SGHTA and CDR2 is FQGNSA in the germline V gene. The CDR3: CASSLAEEGLGGELFF. Written as DNA, the CDR3 is TGTGCCAGCAGCTTAGCCGAAGAAGGGCTGGGCGGGGAGCTGTTTTTT.

The J gene is TRBJ2-7, the V gene TRBV27; 9 bases map to TRBD1. The CDR3 consists of 18 residues. Germline CDR1 MNHEY, CDR2 SMNVEV (reference sequence). J gave up 0 bases and V 0 bases, and 9 bases lay outside the gene matches. The CDR3, as DNA: TGTGCCAGCAGTTTATCTCAACCGGGACAGGGTAGCTCCTACGAGCAGTACTTC. It is translated as CASSLSQPGQGSSYEQYF.

In this sample, this clone turned up a few times. This chain uses TRBV7-2 with TRBJ2-1; perhaps TRBD2 as D (7 bases). Germline CDR1 is SGHTA and CDR2 is FQGNSA. The germline V and J ends were trimmed by 5 bases and 7 bases, with 21 bases remaining between them. This CDR3 contains 16 residues. The CDR3, as DNA: TGTGCCAGCAGCCCCCGGACAGCGGGATTCGGAAATGAGCAGTTCTTC. Its translation is CASSPRTAGFGNEQFF.

In DNA, the CDR3 is TGTGCCAGCAGTTATCGGACAGCTTACAATGAGCAGTTCTTC. Its protein is CASSYRTAYNEQFF. The V gene is TRBV6-5, the J gene TRBJ2-1; maybe TRBD1 (6 bases). The CDR3 covers 14 residues. Trimming removed 3 bases from V and 4 bases from J, with 10 bases in between. Germline CDR1 reads MNHEY; CDR2 reads SVGAGI.

The J gene is TRBJ1-1, the V gene TRBV21-1. TRBV21-1 is described as a pseudogene. This CDR3 spans 16 amino acids. CDR3: CASSKKEGLRWAEAFF. CDR3 DNA: TGTGCCAGCAGCAAAAAGGAGGGACTTAGGTGGGCTGAAGCTTTCTTT.

This chain links TRBV6-6 with TRBJ1-5, with D perhaps TRBD1 (6 bases). Trimming left V 4 bases short and J 3 bases short, with 16 bases between. The CDR3 is 16 amino acids. The germline CDR1 and CDR2 sequences are MNHNY and SVGAGI (reference sequence). The CDR3 is CASSSHPGQHNQPQHF. In DNA form, the CDR3 reads TGTGCCAGCAGTTCACATCCTGGACAGCACAATCAGCCCCAGCATTTT.

This clone appeared a single time. The gene calls are TRBV12-3 or TRBV12-4 and TRBJ1-3; D gene unclear. The CDR3 runs 13 residues. Trimming pared 3 bases from V and 0 bases from J, leaving 3 bases between. CDR3 in DNA: TGTGCCAGCAGTTTGGTCTCTGGAAACACCATATATTTT. Protein product: CASSLVSGNTIYF.

This chain connects TRBV6-6 to TRBJ1-2; TRBD1 matches 7 bases. The CDR3 is made up of 16 amino acids. Germline lookup yields CDR1 MNHNY and CDR2 SVGAGI (reference sequence). V was pared by 7 bases and J by 1 base, with 12 bases of the junction left unmatched. The CDR3 DNA reads as TGTGCCAGCACCAGGGGGGGACAACAATTTAACTATGGCTACACCTTC. It is translated as CASTRGGQQFNYGYTF.